These 30 T cell receptor beta chains were all obtained from the same sample, sequenced in a study of blood T cells in healthy people across ages. Together with a sample-barcoded 5' primer, a J-beta primer mix was included in a second PCR lasting 7 to 11 cycles. From the 5' RACE reads, TCRdb called clonotypes with MiXCR, one entry per CDR3 protein. The sample has roughly 2 million distinct CDR3 sequences; approximately 50% are singletons. Sequenced input: blood. These receptors were collected from a woman between 40 and 55 years old in good health.

The DNA for the CDR3 is TGCGCCAGCAGCCAAGAGGGGGGGCCGGACAGTTCCTACGAGCAGTACTTC. Encoded protein: CASSQEGGPDSSYEQYF. J is TRBJ2-7 and V is TRBV4-3; D perhaps matches TRBD2 (7 bases). V was trimmed by 0 bases and J by 1 base, leaving 16 bases between them. Germline V gene sequence: CDR1 LGHNA, CDR2 YSLEER. The CDR3 has 17 residues.

This clonotype was detected once. The V gene is TRBV3-1, the J gene TRBJ2-1; D might be TRBD1 (6 bases). CDR1 is LGHDT and CDR2 is YNNKEL in the germline V gene (reference sequence). V lost 4 bases and J 5 bases, leaving 15 bases between the germline ends. The CDR3 covers 15 residues. DNA of the CDR3: TGTGCCAGCAGCCCACCCTCCTGGGGGCACAATGAGCAGTTCTTC. Protein: CASSPPSWGHNEQFF.

The genes are TRBV3-1 and TRBJ2-7; no firm D call. The CDR3 is made up of 15 amino acids. The V gene's germline CDR1 is LGHDT and CDR2 YNNKEL (reference sequence). V was clipped by 1 base and J by 1 base, with 11 bases between them. CDR3 region: CASSQAGVISYEQYF. CDR3 DNA: TGTGCCAGCAGCCAAGCGGGCGTAATTTCCTACGAGCAGTACTTC.

The V call is TRBV20-1, the J call TRBJ2-3; 11 bases match TRBD2. The CDR3 runs 16 residues. Germline loops: CDR1 DFQATT, CDR2 SNEGSKA (reference sequence). V trimming: 3 bases; J trimming: 2 bases; junction bases outside the gene matches: 7. The CDR3 DNA reads TGCAGTGCTAGTGTTACTAGCGGGGGAGCCACAGATACGCAGTATTTT. Its protein product is CSASVTSGGATDTQYF.

V is TRBV20-1 and J is TRBJ1-5; maybe TRBD1 (6 bases). V lost 3 bases and J 6 bases, leaving 15 bases between the germline ends. This CDR3 has 14 amino acids. Germline CDR1 and CDR2: DFQATT and SNEGSKA (reference sequence). CDR3 DNA sequence: TGCAGTGCTAGCAAAGGCGGGGGCGGTCAGCCCCAGCATTTT. This encodes CSASKGGGGQPQHF.

Remarks on this clonotype: A read error may account for a junction end that differs from germline. The chain has TRBV7-2 and TRBJ2-5; the match to TRBD2 covers 14 bases. CDR1 and CDR2 (germline): SGHTA, FQGNSA. CDR3 length equals 18 residues. CDR3 in amino acids: CASSPWTSGGPTQETQCF. Written as DNA, the CDR3 is TGTGCCAGCAGCCCTTGGACTAGCGGGGGGCCCACTCAAGAGACCCAGTGCTTC.

This clonotype was seen a few times. The V and J genes are TRBV7-2 and TRBJ2-7; D possibly corresponds to TRBD2 (7 bases). Germline V gene data show CDR1 as SGHTA and CDR2 as FQGNSA. V gave up 3 bases and J gave up 0 bases, with 15 bases separating them. The CDR3 loop spans 16 amino acids. Here the CDR3 reads CASSLTGRTSSYEQYF. The CDR3 nucleotides read TGTGCCAGCAGCTTGACAGGTCGGACTAGCTCCTACGAGCAGTACTTC.

This clonotype came up many times. The rearrangement joins TRBV7-2 to TRBJ2-1, with D possibly being TRBD1 or TRBD2 (5 bases each). Germline V lookup: CDR1 SGHTA, CDR2 FQGNSA. The length of the CDR3 is 14 residues. The germline V and J ends were trimmed by 3 bases and 5 bases, with 11 bases remaining between them. This CDR3 reads CASSLVGTNNEQFF. Written as DNA, the CDR3 is TGTGCCAGCAGCTTGGTGGGGACCAACAATGAGCAGTTCTTC. The complete variable domain, with remaining parts taken from reference TRBV7-2 and TRBJ2-1, reads GAGVSQSPSNKVTEKGKDVELRCDPISGHTALYWYRQSLGQGLEFLIYFQGNSAPDKSGLPSDRFSAERTGGSVSTLTIQRTQQEDSAVYLCASSLVGTNNEQFFGPGTRLTVL.

The genes are TRBV7-2 and TRBJ2-6; a weak D match, TRBD1 (6 bases). In germline, CDR1 is SGHTA, CDR2 FQGNSA. This CDR3 is built from 16 residues. With 4 bases removed from V and 0 bases from J, the gap between germline ends came to 10 bases. The CDR3 here is CASSSGQTSGANVLTF. In DNA form, the CDR3 reads TGTGCCAGCAGCTCCGGACAGACCTCTGGGGCCAACGTCCTGACTTTC.

This chain uses TRBV2 with TRBJ1-1; the match to TRBD1 covers 7 bases. CDR1 is SNHLY and CDR2 is FYNNEI in the germline V gene. Trimming took 5 bases from V and 8 from J; bases not matched to a gene: 5. CDR3 length: 12 residues. DNA for the CDR3: TGTGCCAGCAGTCTGACAGGGCCCGAAGCTTTCTTT. It encodes CASSLTGPEAFF.

The table lists this clonotype with a count of one. In DNA form, the CDR3 reads TGCAGTGCTCACGGAGGGACAGCTAACAATGAGCAGTTCTTC. It codes for CSAHGGTANNEQFF. V usage is TRBV20-1 and J usage is TRBJ2-1; D possibly corresponds to TRBD1 (7 bases). This CDR3 has 14 amino acids. Germline V gives CDR1 DFQATT, CDR2 SNEGSKA (reference sequence). V was trimmed by 5 bases and J by 5 bases, leaving 16 bases between them.

This clonotype has at least ten counts. This chain uses TRBV28 with TRBJ2-5; no clear D gene. Trimming removed 3 bases from V and 4 bases from J, with 9 bases in between. The germline gives CDR1 MDHEN, CDR2 SYDVKM. The CDR3 is made up of 13 amino acids. CDR3 nucleotides: TGTGCCAGCAGTTTCCTCGGAAGAGAGACCCAGTACTTC. Amino acid sequence: CASSFLGRETQYF.

There are a few counts of this clonotype. This chain uses TRBV20-1 with TRBJ2-5; D unresolved. Per the germline V gene, CDR1 is DFQATT and CDR2 is SNEGSKA (reference sequence). Deletions cut 0 bases from V and 5 bases from J, with 16 bases between. The CDR3 contains 15 residues. The CDR3 coding sequence is TGCAGTGCTAGAGAAGACACGGTTGGTTGGGAGACCCAGTACTTC. Translation: CSAREDTVGWETQYF.

The rearrangement links TRBV6-1 to TRBJ1-2; D is possibly TRBD1 (5 bases). Germline CDR1 and CDR2: MNHNS and SASEGT. CDR3 length: 14 residues. V gave up 6 bases and J gave up 2 bases, with 13 bases separating them. The CDR3 sequence: CASRNVGTNYGYTF. In nucleotides, the CDR3 is TGTGCCAGCAGAAACGTGGGGACCAACTATGGCTACACCTTC.

CDR3 region: CASSSDAVGYSNYGYTF. The CDR3 coding sequence is TGTGCCAGCAGCTCGGACGCGGTGGGGTACTCGAACTATGGCTACACCTTC. The chain employs TRBV5-6 and TRBJ1-2; no firm D call. V lost 3 bases, J lost 2 bases, and 20 bases lay in between. Germline V gene lookup returns CDR1 SGHDT and CDR2 YYEEEE. This CDR3 comprises 17 residues.

V and J are TRBV7-3 and TRBJ2-5, with TRBD1 matching 8 bases. The germline gives CDR1 SGHTA, CDR2 FQGTGA. This CDR3 spans 17 amino acids. The trim removed 2 bases at V and 3 bases at J, leaving 11 bases unmatched. The CDR3 region has the DNA TGTGCCAGCAGCTTACGAATCCGGGACAGGCGAGAAGAGACCCAGTACTTC. Residues: CASSLRIRDRREETQYF.

The chain recombines TRBV5-1 with TRBJ2-5; 7 nucleotides line up with TRBD2. This CDR3 spans 14 amino acids. The germline CDR1 and CDR2 sequences are SGHRS and YFSETQ. Trimming at V came to 4 bases and at J to 7 bases, leaving 10 bases not matched to a gene. The CDR3: CASSPREGRVTQYF. As DNA, the CDR3 is TGCGCCAGCAGCCCCCGAGAGGGGAGGGTGACCCAGTACTTC.

The chain recombines TRBV6-2 or TRBV6-3 with TRBJ2-4; 9 nucleotides match TRBD1. J lost 8 bases, V lost 6 bases, and 8 bases had no gene match. Per the germline V gene, CDR1 is MNHEY and CDR2 is SVGEGT. The CDR3 runs 14 residues. CDR3 amino acids: CASRPRTGEDIQYF. CDR3 bases: TGTGCCAGCAGACCCCGGACAGGGGAGGACATTCAGTACTTC.

This clonotype was counted a few times. The chain links TRBV4-1 to TRBJ2-5, with no clear D. Trimming stripped 0 bases from V and 5 bases from J, with 13 bases between. Germline V gene sequence: CDR1 MGHRA, CDR2 YSYEKL. The CDR3 covers 15 residues. CDR3 protein: CASSQDLRREETQYF. CDR3 nucleotides: TGCGCCAGCAGCCAAGATCTAAGGAGAGAGGAGACCCAGTACTTC.

V gene TRBV5-1 combines with J gene TRBJ2-7, with a tentative D call TRBD2 (5 bases). Trimming pared 0 bases from V and 1 base from J, leaving 11 bases between. The CDR3 contains 15 residues. Germline V gene data show CDR1 as SGHRS and CDR2 as YFSETQ. The CDR3 protein is CASSLAGKTSYEQYF. The CDR3, as DNA: TGCGCCAGCAGCTTGGCCGGGAAAACTTCCTACGAGCAGTACTTC.

This sequence joins TRBV2 and TRBJ2-3; 8 bases are a match to TRBD2. Germline trimming cut 3 bases from V and 9 bases from J; bases unmatched to any gene: 11. The CDR3 has 15 amino acids. The germline V gene encodes CDR1 SNHLY and CDR2 FYNNEI. CDR3 sequence: CASSEDPGGSKTQYF. CDR3 DNA: TGTGCCAGCAGTGAGGACCCGGGGGGGAGCAAGACGCAGTATTTT. Using reference TRBV2 and TRBJ2-3 for the parts outside the CDR3, the full variable domain is EPEVTQTPSHQVTQMGQEVILRCVPISNHLYFYWYRQILGQKVEFLVSFYNNEISEKSEIFDDQFSVERPDGSNFTLKIRSTKLEDSAMYFCASSEDPGGSKTQYFGPGTRLTVL.

The rearrangement uses TRBV11-2 and TRBJ2-4, with D maybe TRBD2 (6 bases). The germline V gene encodes CDR1 SGHAT and CDR2 FQNNGV. The CDR3 sequence is 15 residues long. Trimming took off 1 base at V and 8 bases at J, with 15 bases between the two ends. CDR3 in amino acids: CASSLVWRGLDIQYF. The DNA of the CDR3 is TGTGCCAGCAGCTTAGTCTGGAGGGGCCTGGACATTCAGTACTTC.

The chain recombines TRBV27 with TRBJ2-1, with 12 bases lining up with TRBD2. Losses at the gene ends were 8 bases for V and 9 bases for J; bases not matched to a gene: 11. CDR1 is MNHEY and CDR2 is SMNVEV in the germline V gene (reference sequence). The CDR3 consists of 15 residues. The CDR3 here is CASVFSSGGAREQFF. The CDR3 DNA is TGTGCCAGCGTCTTTTCTAGCGGGGGGGCCCGTGAGCAGTTCTTC.

The chain links TRBV6-2 or TRBV6-3 to TRBJ2-7; D unresolved. CDR1 is MNHEY and CDR2 is SVGEGT in the germline V gene. Trimming took off 5 bases at V and 3 bases at J, with 8 bases between the two ends. The CDR3 runs to 12 residues. In DNA form, the CDR3 reads TGTGCCAGCAGTGACACGTACTACGAGCAGTACTTC. This encodes CASSDTYYEQYF.

The V and J genes are TRBV6-2 or TRBV6-3 and TRBJ2-7; D is ambiguous. V lost 1 base and J 2 bases, leaving 18 bases between the germline ends. Per germline, CDR1 MNHEY and CDR2 SVGEGT. This CDR3 contains 17 residues. CDR3 amino acids: CASSYFLSGPPTYEQYF. The CDR3 region has the DNA TGTGCCAGCAGTTACTTCCTATCCGGACCACCTACCTACGAGCAGTACTTC.

In DNA, the CDR3 is TGTGCCAGCAGTTTATTGGGGCAGGCCTACGAGCAGTACTTC. It translates to CASSLLGQAYEQYF. The chain is built from TRBV27 and TRBJ2-4, with D tentatively TRBD1 (5 bases). The J call is doubtful: the DNA matches TRBJ2-7 better. The germline V gene has CDR1 MNHEY and CDR2 SMNVEV (reference sequence). This CDR3 has 14 amino acids.

This clonotype was recorded once. The CDR3: CASSQDRGSRELFF. CDR3 DNA: TGCGCCAGCAGCCAAGATCGGGGGTCAAGGGAGCTGTTTTTT. The chain uses TRBV4-3 and TRBJ2-2; tentative D call: TRBD2 (6 bases). This CDR3 is built from 14 residues. Trimming stripped 0 bases from V and 9 bases from J, with 11 bases between. The germline CDR1 and CDR2 sequences are LGHNA and YSLEER.

The genes are TRBV28 and TRBJ2-3, with 7 bases fitting TRBD2. V was pared by 1 base and J by 2 bases, with 6 bases of the junction left unmatched. This CDR3 region has 16 residues. Germline lookup yields CDR1 MDHEN and CDR2 SYDVKM. The CDR3 loop is CASSLSGEGLTDTQYF. The CDR3 bases are TGTGCCAGCAGTTTATCTGGGGAGGGGCTCACAGATACGCAGTATTTT.

Regarding this clonotype: At one boundary the junction diverges from the germline segment, which might be a read error. V is TRBV12-3 or TRBV12-4 and J is TRBJ2-3, with D possibly being TRBD1 (7 bases). The CDR3 is 17 amino acids. CDR3 DNA: TGTACCAGCAGCCAAGGGTGGGCGGGACAGTTCACAGATACGCAGTATTTT. Encoded protein: CTSSQGWAGQFTDTQYF.

The chain couples TRBV7-6 to TRBJ2-7; 7 nucleotides align to TRBD2. The CDR3 spans 16 residues. In germline, CDR1 is SGHVS, CDR2 FNYEAQ. The J segment lost 4 bases and the V segment lost 7 bases, leaving 16 bases of the junction unmatched. DNA for the CDR3: TGTGCCAGCACCCTAGGGGAGGGTGGTTTAGGATACGAGCAGTACTTC. Protein sequence: CASTLGEGGLGYEQYF.